Listed below are T cell receptor beta chains from one sample, sequenced in a study of blood T cell repertoires in COVID-19. The method was immunoSEQ multiplex PCR; TCRdb's version includes in-frame clones alone and lacks a portion of them. The sample has 100,000 or so clones; roughly 96% are singletons. Sequencing was performed on peripheral blood. These receptors were obtained from a human donor with active COVID-19. The donor label of this sample is uncertain. CDR3s leave out the opening cysteine and the closing phenylalanine or tryptophan. D genes are given only for firm matches.

V gene	J gene	D gene	CDR3 protein
TRBV24-1	TRBJ2-2	TRBD2	ATSDRTSGRAFRELF
TRBV19	TRBJ2-2	TRBD1	ASKTGTANTGELF
TRBV27	TRBJ2-3	TRBD2	ASSFGTSGIADTQY
TRBV6-1	TRBJ1-6	.	ASSDPVEGSPLH
TRBV18	TRBJ2-7	.	ASSTGSYEQY
TRBV15	TRBJ2-7	.	ATSRQGSSYEQY
TRBV11-2	TRBJ2-3	.	ASSFGGFIKDTQY
TRBV5-8	TRBJ2-3	TRBD1	ASSTGQGTDTQY
TRBV5-1	TRBJ1-1	.	ASSLDTGRTEAF
TRBV7-2	TRBJ2-5	.	ASNLDRQETQY
TRBV18	TRBJ2-5	.	ASSPPGEETQY
TRBV29-1	TRBJ2-7	TRBD1	SVTSTGDLGYEQY
TRBV4-3	TRBJ2-3	TRBD1	ASSQNKGAQNTQY
TRBV18	TRBJ1-1	.	ASSRPGEPQNTEAF
TRBV5-1	TRBJ2-2	TRBD2	ASSVLAGGPLVNTGELF
TRBV15	TRBJ2-7	TRBD2	ATSTTSGSTYEQY
TRBV3-1/TRBV3-2	TRBJ2-6	TRBD1	ASSQTGVSGANVLT
TRBV25-1	TRBJ2-7	.	ASSPLLPGSYEQY
TRBV3-1/TRBV3-2	TRBJ2-5	.	ASSRSGGGRETQY
TRBV7-2	TRBJ2-3	.	ASSLNSGGSTDTQY
TRBV11-3	TRBJ2-3	.	ASSTPGDDTQY
TRBV2	TRBJ1-2	.	ASSPTVAVTNYGYT
TRBV6-6	TRBJ2-3	.	ASSRGLAGEGYTQY
TRBV7-8	TRBJ2-6	.	ASSLRQGFGANVLT
TRBV24-1	TRBJ1-4	.	ATSDNRWEIGRENEKLF
TRBV6-5	TRBJ2-5	.	ASSYRGQETQY
TRBV10-3	TRBJ2-5	TRBD2	AISEASGRYQETQY